This T cell receptor (beta chain) was recovered during a study of blood T cell repertoires in COVID-19. Looking at the study overall: The cDNA or gDNA used as material had been derived from T cells, B-cell-depleted T cells, or PBMCs.

Those enrolled in Seattle joined during active infection and were followed longitudinally afterward. How the authors handled the data: Reference gene primer amplification gave nucleated cell count estimates. Method: immunoSEQ multiplex PCR; TCRdb's copy keeps in-frame clones and lacks some. The D gene and trimming were derived from the DNA, and the V and J assignments and clone size from that table. The sample shows 300,000 to 400,000 clones, roughly 90% of them seen only once. What was sequenced was peripheral blood. This receptor was taken from an older woman with COVID-19, enrolled during active disease.

CDR3 in DNA: TGTGCCATCAGTCCATCCACAGGGGAAAACTATGGCTACACCTTC. This codes for CAISPSTGENYGYTF. V usage is TRBV10-3 and J usage is TRBJ1-2, with 7 bases lining up with TRBD1. Germline-derived CDR1 and CDR2 are ENHRY and SYGVKD. V lost 5 bases to trimming and J lost 2 bases; unmatched junction nucleotides: 8. The CDR3 covers 15 residues.